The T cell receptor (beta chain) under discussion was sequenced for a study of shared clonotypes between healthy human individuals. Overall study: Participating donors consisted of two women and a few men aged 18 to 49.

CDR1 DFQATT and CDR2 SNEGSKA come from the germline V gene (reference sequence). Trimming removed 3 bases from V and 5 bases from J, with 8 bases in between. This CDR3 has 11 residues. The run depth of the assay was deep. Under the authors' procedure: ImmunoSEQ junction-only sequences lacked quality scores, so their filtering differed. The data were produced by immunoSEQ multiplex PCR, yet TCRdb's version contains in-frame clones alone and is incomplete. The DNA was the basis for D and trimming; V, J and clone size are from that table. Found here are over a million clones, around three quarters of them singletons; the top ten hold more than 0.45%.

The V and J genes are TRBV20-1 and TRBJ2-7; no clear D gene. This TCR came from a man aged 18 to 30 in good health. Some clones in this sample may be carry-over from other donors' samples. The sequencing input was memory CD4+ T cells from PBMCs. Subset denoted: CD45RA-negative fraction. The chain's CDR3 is CSASLANEQYF. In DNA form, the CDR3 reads TGCAGTGCTAGTCTGGCGAACGAGCAGTACTTC.